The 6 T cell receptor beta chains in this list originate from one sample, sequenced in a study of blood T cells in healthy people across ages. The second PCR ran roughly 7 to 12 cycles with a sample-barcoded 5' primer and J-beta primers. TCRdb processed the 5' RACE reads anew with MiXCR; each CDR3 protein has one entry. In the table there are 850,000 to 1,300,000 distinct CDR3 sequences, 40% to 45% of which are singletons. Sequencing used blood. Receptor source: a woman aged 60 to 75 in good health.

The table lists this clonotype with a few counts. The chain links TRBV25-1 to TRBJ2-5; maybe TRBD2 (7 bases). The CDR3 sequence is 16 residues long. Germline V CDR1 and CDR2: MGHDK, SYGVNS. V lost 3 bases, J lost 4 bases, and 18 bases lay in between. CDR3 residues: CASSDPAGAYGETQYF. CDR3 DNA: TGTGCCAGCAGTGATCCCGCGGGGGCGTATGGAGAGACCCAGTACTTC. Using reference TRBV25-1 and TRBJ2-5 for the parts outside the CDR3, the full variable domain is EADIYQTPRYLVIGTGKKITLECSQTMGHDKMYWYQQDPGMELHLIHYSYGVNSTEKGDLSSESTVSRIRTEHFPLTLESARPSHTSQYLCASSDPAGAYGETQYFGPGTRLLVL.

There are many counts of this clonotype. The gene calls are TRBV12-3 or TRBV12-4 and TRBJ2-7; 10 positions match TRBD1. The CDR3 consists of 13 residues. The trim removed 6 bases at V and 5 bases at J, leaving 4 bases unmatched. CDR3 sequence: CASRRDRGNEQYF. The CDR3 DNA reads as TGTGCCAGCAGACGGGACAGGGGAAACGAGCAGTACTTC.

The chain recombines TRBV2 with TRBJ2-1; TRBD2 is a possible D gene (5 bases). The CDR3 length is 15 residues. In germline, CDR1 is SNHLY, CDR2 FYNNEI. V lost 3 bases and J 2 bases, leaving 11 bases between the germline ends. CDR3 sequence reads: CASSEPVSAYNEQFF. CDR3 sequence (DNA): TGTGCCAGCAGTGAGCCGGTTAGCGCCTACAATGAGCAGTTCTTC.

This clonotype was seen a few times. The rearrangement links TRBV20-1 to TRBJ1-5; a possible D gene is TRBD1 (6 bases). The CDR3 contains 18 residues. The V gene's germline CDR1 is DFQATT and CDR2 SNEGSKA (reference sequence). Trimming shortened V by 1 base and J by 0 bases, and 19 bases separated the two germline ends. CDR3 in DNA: TGCAGTGCTAGAGTCCAAAACAGGGTGGGGAATAGCAATCAGCCCCAGCATTTT. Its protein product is CSARVQNRVGNSNQPQHF.

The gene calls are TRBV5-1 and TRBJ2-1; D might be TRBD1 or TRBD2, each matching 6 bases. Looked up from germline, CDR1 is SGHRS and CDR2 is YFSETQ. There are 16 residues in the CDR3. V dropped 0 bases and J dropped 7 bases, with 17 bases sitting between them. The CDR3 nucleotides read TGCGCCAGCAGCTTGGAGTCTTGGGGGGCTGGAAATGAGCAGTTCTTC. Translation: CASSLESWGAGNEQFF.

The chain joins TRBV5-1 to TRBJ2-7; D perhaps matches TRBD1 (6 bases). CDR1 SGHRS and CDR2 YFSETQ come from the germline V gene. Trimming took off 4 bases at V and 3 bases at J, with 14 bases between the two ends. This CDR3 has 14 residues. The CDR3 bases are TGCGCCAGCAGCGCGACAGGCTCTGACTACGAGCAGTACTTC. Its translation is CASSATGSDYEQYF. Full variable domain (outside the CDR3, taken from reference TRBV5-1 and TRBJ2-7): KAGVTQTPRYLIKTRGQQVTLSCSPISGHRSVSWYQQTPGQGLQFLFEYFSETQRNKGNFPGRFSGRQFSNSRSEMNVSTLELGDSALYLCASSATGSDYEQYFGPGTRLTVT.